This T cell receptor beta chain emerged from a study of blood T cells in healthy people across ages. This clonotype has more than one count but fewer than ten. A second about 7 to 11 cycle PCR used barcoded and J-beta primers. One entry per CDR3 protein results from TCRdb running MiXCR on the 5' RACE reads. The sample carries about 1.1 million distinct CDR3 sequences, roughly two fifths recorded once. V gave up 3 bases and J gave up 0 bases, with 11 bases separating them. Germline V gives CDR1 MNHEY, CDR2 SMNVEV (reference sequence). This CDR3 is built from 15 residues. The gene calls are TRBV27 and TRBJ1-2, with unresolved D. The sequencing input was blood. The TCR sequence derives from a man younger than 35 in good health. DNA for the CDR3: TGTGCCAGCAGTTTCGGTATGGCGACTAACTATGGCTACACCTTC. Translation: CASSFGMATNYGYTF.